This TCR beta chain was recorded in a study of blood T cell repertoires in COVID-19. Background on the study: Sample material is recorded as cDNA or gDNA derived from T cells, B-cell-depleted T cells, or PBMCs.

Per the study methods: The authors estimated nucleated cell counts from reference gene primer amplification. Method: immunoSEQ multiplex PCR; TCRdb's copy keeps in-frame clones and lacks some. That table is the source of V, J and clone size, and D and trimming were worked out from the DNA. This table holds about 190,000 clones, about 85% found once. V trimming: 6 bases; J trimming: 4 bases; junction bases outside the gene matches: 11. Germline lookup yields CDR1 MNHEY and CDR2 SVGEGT. This CDR3 has 15 residues. The source is a young man with acute or convalescent COVID-19. Sequencing input: peripheral blood. This rearrangement joins TRBV6-2 or TRBV6-3 to TRBJ1-1, with 7 bases fitting TRBD1. The CDR3 nucleotides read TGTGCCAGCAGCCATAACAGGGGATTTTTCACTGAAGCTTTCTTT. It yields the protein CASSHNRGFFTEAFF.